This record concerns one TCR beta chain sequence. This clone's antigen is unknown. No base-level quality is on record; no much larger clone is a single base apart. The time point label corresponds to: baseline before first vaccination. Samples from vaccinated people were obtained from the UK trials COV001 and COV002, which included a single-blind randomized controlled phase 2/3 trial of AZD1222 (ChAdOx1 nCoV-19) in healthy adults. Trial participant PBMC samples were collected at day 0 and day 28 after the second dose for TCRbeta chain sequencing. The CDR3 regions of human TCRbeta chains were analyzed by immunosequencing. Under the source paper's analysis protocol: Repertoire TCRs were checked for matches against a reference library of SARS-CoV-2-specific TCRs that had been generated using the MIRA antigen-specificity platform. Breadth meant the fraction of unique TCRs that were SARS-CoV-2-associated, whereas depth meant the fraction of total T cells that were SARS-CoV-2-associated. Using the MIRA data, each spike-specific TCR was mapped to the spike region that the TCR reacts to and placed in a CD4 or CD8 class. Log10-transformed breadth and depth values were compared by one-way ANOVA with Sidak's multiple comparisons tests. This is the immuneACCESS table as TCRdb keeps it, with only in-frame sequences that have V and J called. A part of the clones is gone; compared with another copy, unresolved V genes explain less than half, and the rest is unexplained. D and trimming come from the DNA, and the V and J calls and clone size come from that table. The sample yields 120,000 or so clones; about nine tenths were counted once. About 1.5% of the sample is held by the ten biggest clonotypes.

V was cut back by 9 bases and J by 5 bases, leaving a gap of 16 bases between them. CDR1 and CDR2 are read off the germline V gene as KGHSH and LQKENI. The CDR3 contains 13 residues, cysteine and phenylalanine counted. The DNA shown is the 39-base CDR3, in frame from base 1. These data come from a study of T cell responses to AZD1222 COVID-19 vaccine (dated by TCRdb to the early 2020s). Study-level background: AZD1222 recipients whose second dose came at about 4 weeks and those whose second dose came at about 12 weeks were combined into one group, since spike-specific TCR depth and breadth did not differ between the two schedules. TCR sequencing was performed for 230 to 250 trial participants, of whom about 200 were given two doses of AZD1222 and about 25 were given two doses of MenACWY control vaccine. Trial participants were enrolled by age into 18-55, 56-69 and 70-plus year subgroups, with around 150, 28 and 57 TCR-sequenced participants respectively. Results the study describes overall, beyond this receptor: The 56-69-year group was small, and its depth increase did not reach significance, likely because of low power. Epitopes outside the regions mutated in the B.1.351 and B.1.1.7 variants were reportedly recognized by nearly half of the unique spike-specific TCRs. Most participants were white British and females outnumbered males, and the authors suggested that clonal diversity may have been underestimated. No day 14 peak-response samples were available, so repertoires were characterized only after the peak T cell response. CD4 TCRs associated with the vaccine covered the entire spike protein, and the dominant responses were in regions 160-218 and 743-854. Only a handful of AZD1222 recipients were SARS-CoV-2 seropositive at baseline, limiting conclusions about previously exposed vaccinees. After two AZD1222 doses, both the breadth and the depth of spike-specific TCRs were significantly higher than at day 0 and than in MenACWY recipients.

The source is an adult in good health. Sequenced material: peripheral blood, taken on day 0 of AZD1222 vaccination. This receptor chain uses TRBV18 and TRBJ2-5, with a tentative D gene TRBD2 over 6 matching bases. The CDR3 has the sequence CASSREERETQYF. The base sequence is TGTGCCAGTTCCAGGGAGGAGCGGGAGACCCAGTACTTC.